This T cell receptor beta chain was found in a study of cytomegalovirus exposure and HLA in healthy donors (dated by TCRdb to the late 2010s). Regarding the research as a whole: According to an earlier analysis of several hundred of the donors, about 190 million T cells yielded over 90 million unique TCR beta sequences and about 280 Gb of sequence data. An early release covering roughly 640 HLA-typed donors comprised 300 to 350 gigabases of sequencing data and tens of millions of unique TCR sequences. Of the roughly 400 genotyped donors, over 80% were placed in the genetic ancestry cluster associated with self-reported Caucasian donors. The study aimed to test whether signatures of past pathogen exposure could be identified by cataloging public T cell receptors. The T cell repertoires of several hundred subjects were profiled by immunosequencing and related to cytomegalovirus serostatus. In addition to the first cohort of roughly 700 subjects, a separate validation cohort of approximately 120 different subjects was used. To predict cytomegalovirus infection status, the study combined high-throughput TCR immunosequencing, statistical association of individual TCRs with disease status, and machine learning. A later analysis re-examined previously published TCR beta repertoires from 610 or so donors and added high-resolution HLA genotyping to investigate patterns of TCR occurrence. Rather than using new phenotypic data, the later analysis identified candidate immune exposures from TCR beta sequences and from how often those sequences occurred across donors. An earlier analysis of 587 of the donors used high-throughput TCR beta sequencing to judge whether each TCR beta V gene segment behaved as functional or pseudogenic. Alongside the repertoire data, information on donor age, sex, ethnicity and CMV serostatus was compiled. Genome-wide SNP genotypes for about 65% of the roughly 670 donors were used in a later genetic analysis, which treated that subset as a discovery cohort. Every repertoire in the discovery cohort had been generated on one and the same sequencing platform. Class I and class II HLA loci were covered by the typing at four-digit resolution. The number of donors typed differed by locus, with roughly 620-630 for A, B, C, DRB1 and DQB1, roughly 520 for DQA1, approximately 570 for DPA1, and 450 to 480 for DPB1. About 5 DR-DQ haplotypes were handled as single units for association and clustering, since linkage in the cohort was strong. On average, around 240,000 unique TCR beta nucleotide sequences were sequenced per donor among about 400 genotyped donors of the cohort, with about 17% of those sequences being non-productive. Results and caveats for the whole study, not just this receptor: For the cohort, immune exposure information was limited to CMV serostatus. A total of 150 to 200 TCR beta chains were listed by the study as associated with cytomegalovirus. The earlier analysis of a few hundred of the donors excluded 15 to 20 rarely observed V segments, including chromosome 9 orphons, because counts were too low. A later analysis found that TCR association rates varied across HLA loci, with DRB1 alleles showing the most associated TCRs and HLA-C alleles the fewest. The presence/absence analyses assumed that sequencing depth was roughly uniform across donors, and that assumption may not be true. V-gene and J-gene trimming of TCR beta chains was associated with a missense DCLRE1C variant in a later genetic analysis, and the association was replicated in an independent cohort. Most TCR sequences were observed very rarely across donors, whereas some public TCRs were present in many individuals. Most CMV-associated TCR beta chains appeared to be HLA-restricted in a later analysis, and the HLA associations seemed to be driven largely by CMV exposure. The sequencing pipeline was judged likely to have produced a cluster of highly shared sequence variants as a technical artifact. In a later analysis, several top co-occurrence clusters were reported to appear linked to parvovirus B19, influenza, CMV and Epstein-Barr virus. Specific HLA alleles were associated with around 18,000 TCR beta sequences at a false discovery rate of 0.05 in a later analysis. In an earlier analysis of around 600 of the donors, most TCR beta V segments appeared in productive rearrangements about 87% or about 30% of the time, broadly matching IMGT annotations. Compared with equally common non-associated chains, HLA-associated TCR beta chains in a later analysis were more clonally expanded and had lower generation probabilities. The 87-base-pair reads could not distinguish some IMGT-functional V segments, including TRBV6-2 and TRBV6-3, so those segments were excluded. A few of the identified cytomegalovirus-associated TCR beta chains were confirmed in vitro to be specific for cytomegalovirus antigens. A later genetic analysis reported fewer N-insertions in productive TCRs among donors in an Asian-associated ancestry cluster than the roughly 720-donor mean. The authors suggested that the approach could potentially be extended to other disease states and immunological phenotypes. A further reported finding was that TCR beta sequences accurately predicted the HLA-A and HLA-B alleles for most subjects in the first cohort. The classifier was reported to diagnose cytomegalovirus status with high specificity and sensitivity in both the original and validation cohorts. Because HLA typing was missing for some donors at each locus, association tests included only the typed subset. When HLA alleles, especially DR and DQ, strongly co-occurred, attributing TCR associations to individual alleles was difficult. In this cohort, only TCR beta chains were sequenced, and detectable features were limited by the absence of alpha or paired-chain data. Linkage disequilibrium might explain the correlated functional status among segregating V segments, but an unknown experimental factor could not be ruled out.

Library preparation was by the immunoSEQ multiplex PCR assay. For the multiplex PCR, a mixture combining 60 forward primers for TCR Vbeta segments and 13 reverse primers for TCR Jbeta segments was used. The CDR3 region of rearranged TCR beta genes was amplified from genomic DNA with a multiplex PCR assay. The amplified TCR beta libraries were sequenced on the Illumina HiSeq System as 87-base-pair reads. The authors' pipeline ran thus. A later analysis counted approximately 84 million unique TCR beta chains across the 550 to 700 repertoires, and some 11 million of these chains were shared by at least two donors. To remove PCR and sequencing errors, raw reads were error-corrected and collapsed into unique sequences using a nearest-neighbor algorithm that merged closely related sequences. To assign V, D and J gene segments, CDR3 sequences were aligned to IMGT reference sequences. For a sequence to be retained, a match of at least six nucleotides was required to both a V gene segment and a J gene segment. A rearrangement counted as productive if the CDR3 had no stop codons and remained in frame with V and J, and every other rearrangement counted as non-productive. CDR3 was defined by IMGT convention, running from the second conserved V-encoded cysteine to the conserved J-encoded phenylalanine. Sequences without an unambiguous match to a single V gene segment were excluded from the earlier analysis of 450 to 650 of the donors. In an earlier analysis of approximately 590 of the donors, a V segment was called functional when productive rearrangements were above 56.7%, and segregating when the standard deviation between donors exceeded 5%. A statistical classification framework was developed to diagnose cytomegalovirus status using the catalog of TCR beta chain sequences. A later analysis assigned V and J genes by comparing TCR nucleotide sequences with IMGT/GENE-DB human TR gene sequences. The TCRdist pipeline was used in a later analysis to assign CDR3 sequences and most-parsimonious VDJ recombination scenarios. In a later analysis, each TCR beta chain was defined by its CDR3 amino acid sequence together with its V-gene family, and reads lacking a unique V-gene family were excluded. In a later analysis, around 600 highly shared, low-generation-probability nucleotide sequences were removed to address suspected cross-contamination and a sequencing artifact. For each public chain, a later analysis derived a clonal expansion index from normalized ranks of inferred template counts within each repertoire. In a later analysis, generation probabilities were computed using a VDJ recombination model fitted to out-of-frame rearrangements, and the results were checked against IGoR. In a later analysis, TCR-TCR, TCR-HLA and TCR-CMV co-occurrence was scored with hypergeometric tests, and a repertoire-size bias correction was applied to TCR pairs. False discovery rates were estimated in a later analysis by permuting HLA or CMV assignments 20 times. In a later analysis, co-occurring TCRs were grouped using DBSCAN, and TCRdist sequence similarity was added for clustering within HLA-allele-positive subsets. Repertoires with fewer than 30,000 or more than 120,000 public chains, plus five repertoires with anomalous nucleotide sharing, were excluded from co-occurrence clustering. What TCRdb holds here is the immuneACCESS table cut down to in-frame rearrangements. Part of the clones is not present; checked against another copy, under half of the missing clones reflect an unresolved V gene, and the others are unexplained. The V and J calls and clone size come from that table; D and trimming were worked out from the DNA. This sample gives around 190,000 clones in total; around nine tenths of them show up just once. The ten largest clonotypes hold roughly 1.9% of the sample.

For CDR1 and CDR2, the germline V gene lists SGHVS and FQNEAQ. V was cut back by 4 bases and J by 9 bases, leaving a gap of 16 bases between them. Measured from the cysteine to the phenylalanine, the CDR3 is 15 residues long. Kept here is only the CDR3 DNA, which spans 45 bases and is read in frame from base 1. The cohort was made up of several hundred healthy bone marrow donors. Cohort members were all nominally healthy when sampled, although unrecorded immune exposures were likely present. The donor was CMV seronegative and belonged to the group of over 350 seronegative cohort members. A peripheral blood sample was provided by each donor, and peripheral blood mononuclear cells were used for TCR beta sequencing. Genomic DNA extraction from the blood cell samples was performed with the Qiagen DNeasy Blood Extraction Kit. About this clone itself: Its target antigen remains unknown. No base qualities exist here, and no much larger clone lies one base off it.

The specimen was PBMCs. The sequence joins TRBV7-8 to TRBJ1-6, with the D gene not confidently named. The receptor comes from a young woman in good health and CMV-seronegative. The CDR3 reads CASSSGVQIFSPLHF. The bases read TGTGCCAGCAGCTCGGGTGTTCAAATATTTTCACCCCTCCACTTT. The entire variable domain, with the stretches around the CDR3 drawn from the reference TRBV7-8 and TRBJ1-6 proteins, is GAGVSQSPRYKVAKRGQDVALRCDPISGHVSLFWYQQALGQGPEFLTYFQNEAQLDKSGLPSDRFFAERPEGSVSTLKIQRTQQEDSAVYLCASSSGVQIFSPLHFGNGTRLTVT.